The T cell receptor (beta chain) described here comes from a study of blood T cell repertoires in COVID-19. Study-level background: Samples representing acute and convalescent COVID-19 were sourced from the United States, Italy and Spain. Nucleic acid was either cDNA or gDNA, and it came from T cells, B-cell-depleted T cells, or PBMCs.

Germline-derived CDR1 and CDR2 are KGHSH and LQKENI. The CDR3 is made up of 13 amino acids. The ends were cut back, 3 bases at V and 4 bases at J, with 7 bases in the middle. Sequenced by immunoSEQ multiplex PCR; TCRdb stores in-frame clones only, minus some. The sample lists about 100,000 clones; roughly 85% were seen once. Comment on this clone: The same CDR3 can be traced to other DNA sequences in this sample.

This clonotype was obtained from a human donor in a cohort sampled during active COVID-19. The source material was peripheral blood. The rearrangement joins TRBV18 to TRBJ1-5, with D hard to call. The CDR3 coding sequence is TGTGCCAGCTCACCGGCAGGTAATCAGCCCCAGCATTTT. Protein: CASSPAGNQPQHF.